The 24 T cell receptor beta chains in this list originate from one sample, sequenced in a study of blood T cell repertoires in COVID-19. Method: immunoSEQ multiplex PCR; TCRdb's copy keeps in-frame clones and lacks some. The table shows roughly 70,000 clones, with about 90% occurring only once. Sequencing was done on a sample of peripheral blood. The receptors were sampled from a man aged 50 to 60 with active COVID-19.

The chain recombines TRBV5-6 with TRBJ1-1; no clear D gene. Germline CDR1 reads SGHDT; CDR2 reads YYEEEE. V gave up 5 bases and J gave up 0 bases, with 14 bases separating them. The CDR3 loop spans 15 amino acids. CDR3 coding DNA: TGTGCCAGCAGGAGGTGGGTCACAATGAACACTGAAGCTTTCTTT. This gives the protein CASRRWVTMNTEAFF.

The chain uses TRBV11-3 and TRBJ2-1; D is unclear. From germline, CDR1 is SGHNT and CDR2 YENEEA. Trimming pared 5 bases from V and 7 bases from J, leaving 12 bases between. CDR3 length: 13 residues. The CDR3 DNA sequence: TGTGCCAGCAGCGGAGTAGCTGATAATGAGCAGTTCTTC. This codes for CASSGVADNEQFF.

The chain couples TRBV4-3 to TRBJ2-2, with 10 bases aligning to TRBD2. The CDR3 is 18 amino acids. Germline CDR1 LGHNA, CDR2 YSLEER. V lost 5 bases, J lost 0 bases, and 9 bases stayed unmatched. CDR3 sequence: CASSVATSGIANTGELFF. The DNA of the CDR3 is TGCGCCAGCAGCGTTGCCACTAGCGGGATAGCGAACACCGGGGAGCTGTTTTTT.

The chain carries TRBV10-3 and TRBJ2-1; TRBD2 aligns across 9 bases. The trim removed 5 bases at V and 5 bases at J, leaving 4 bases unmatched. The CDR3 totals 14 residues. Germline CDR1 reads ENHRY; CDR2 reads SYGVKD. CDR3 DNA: TGTGCCATCAGTTCTAGCGGGAACGACAATGAGCAGTTCTTC. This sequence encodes CAISSSGNDNEQFF.

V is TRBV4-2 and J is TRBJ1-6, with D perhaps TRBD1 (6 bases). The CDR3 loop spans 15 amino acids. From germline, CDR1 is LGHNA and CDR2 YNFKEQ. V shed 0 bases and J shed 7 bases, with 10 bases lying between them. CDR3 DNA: TGTGCCAGCAGCCAAGAATTCGGACAGAATTCACCCCTCCACTTT. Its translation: CASSQEFGQNSPLHF.

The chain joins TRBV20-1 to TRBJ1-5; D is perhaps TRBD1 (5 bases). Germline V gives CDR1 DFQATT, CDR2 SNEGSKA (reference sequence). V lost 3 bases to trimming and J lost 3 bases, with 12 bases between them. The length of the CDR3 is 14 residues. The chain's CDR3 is CSASKTDPNQPQHF. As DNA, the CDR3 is TGCAGTGCTAGTAAGACAGACCCCAATCAGCCCCAGCATTTT.

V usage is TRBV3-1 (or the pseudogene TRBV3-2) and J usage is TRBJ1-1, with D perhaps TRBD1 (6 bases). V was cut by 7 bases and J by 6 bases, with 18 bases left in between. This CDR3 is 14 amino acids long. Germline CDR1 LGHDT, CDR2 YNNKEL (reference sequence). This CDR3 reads CASKEQGRFSEAFF. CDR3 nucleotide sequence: TGTGCCAGCAAGGAACAGGGTAGGTTTTCTGAAGCTTTCTTT.

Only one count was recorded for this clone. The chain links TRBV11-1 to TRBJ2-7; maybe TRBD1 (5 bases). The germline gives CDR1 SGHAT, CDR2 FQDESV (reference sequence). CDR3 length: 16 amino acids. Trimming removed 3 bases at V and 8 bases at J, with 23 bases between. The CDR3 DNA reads TGTGCCAGCAGCTTCGGCACGACTCAGGGCCTCGACCAGCAGTACTTC. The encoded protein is CASSFGTTQGLDQQYF.

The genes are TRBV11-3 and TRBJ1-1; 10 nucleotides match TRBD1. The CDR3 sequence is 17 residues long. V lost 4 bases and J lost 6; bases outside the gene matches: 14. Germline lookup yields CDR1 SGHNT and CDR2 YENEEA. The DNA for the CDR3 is TGTGCCAGCAGCTCCGGGACAGGGGATGTTCATCGATCTGAAGCTTTCTTT. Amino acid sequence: CASSSGTGDVHRSEAFF.

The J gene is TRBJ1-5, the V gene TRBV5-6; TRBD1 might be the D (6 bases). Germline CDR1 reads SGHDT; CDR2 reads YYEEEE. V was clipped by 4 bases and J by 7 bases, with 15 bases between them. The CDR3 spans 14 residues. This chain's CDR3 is CASSHGGAGQPQHF. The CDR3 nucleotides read TGTGCCAGCAGCCACGGGGGGGCTGGACAGCCCCAGCATTTT.

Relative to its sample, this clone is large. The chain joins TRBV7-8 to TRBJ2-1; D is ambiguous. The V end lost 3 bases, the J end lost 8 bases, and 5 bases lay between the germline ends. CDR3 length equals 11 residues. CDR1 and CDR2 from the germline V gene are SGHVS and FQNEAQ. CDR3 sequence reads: CASSLADEQFF. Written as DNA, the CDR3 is TGTGCCAGCAGCTTGGCTGATGAGCAGTTCTTC.

CDR3: CASSIGRGTNEKLFF. The CDR3 bases are TGTGCCAGTAGTATTGGAAGGGGGACTAATGAAAAACTGTTTTTT. The V gene is TRBV19, the J gene TRBJ1-4; the D gene is possibly TRBD1 (6 bases). The V end lost 3 bases, the J end lost 2 bases, and 10 bases lay between the germline ends. Per germline, CDR1 LNHDA and CDR2 SQIVND (reference sequence). The CDR3 runs 15 residues.

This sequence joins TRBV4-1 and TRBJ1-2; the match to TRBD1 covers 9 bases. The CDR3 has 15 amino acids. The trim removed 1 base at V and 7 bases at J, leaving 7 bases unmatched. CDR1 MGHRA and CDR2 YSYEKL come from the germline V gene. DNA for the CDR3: TGCGCCAGCAGCCAAGTGTCCCTGACAGGGGGTGGCTACACCTTC. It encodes CASSQVSLTGGGYTF.

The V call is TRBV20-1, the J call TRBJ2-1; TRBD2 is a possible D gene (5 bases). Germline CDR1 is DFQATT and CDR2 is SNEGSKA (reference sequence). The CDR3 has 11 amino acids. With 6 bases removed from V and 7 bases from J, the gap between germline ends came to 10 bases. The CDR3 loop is CSAERGNEQFF. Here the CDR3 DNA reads TGCAGTGCAGAGAGAGGGAATGAGCAGTTCTTC.

This CDR3 reads CASSQEGYVGGTSSYNEQFF. CDR3 DNA: TGCGCCAGCAGCCAAGAAGGTTACGTGGGGGGAACGAGCTCCTACAATGAGCAGTTCTTC. V and J are TRBV4-3 and TRBJ2-1; possibly TRBD2 for D (6 bases). Trimming removed 0 bases at V and 0 bases at J, with 21 bases between. This CDR3 is built from 20 residues. The germline gives CDR1 LGHNA, CDR2 YSLEER.

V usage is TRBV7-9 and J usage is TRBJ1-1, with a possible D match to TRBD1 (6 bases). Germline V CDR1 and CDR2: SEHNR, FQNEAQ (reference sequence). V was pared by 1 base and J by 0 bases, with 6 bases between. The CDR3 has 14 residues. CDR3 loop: CASSLGQVNTEAFF. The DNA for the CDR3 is TGTGCCAGCAGCTTAGGACAGGTGAACACTGAAGCTTTCTTT.

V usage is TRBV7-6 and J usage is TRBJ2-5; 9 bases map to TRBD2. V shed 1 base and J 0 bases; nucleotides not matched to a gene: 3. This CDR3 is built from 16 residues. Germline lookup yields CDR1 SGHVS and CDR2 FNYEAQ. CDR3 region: CASSLGPSGNQETQYF. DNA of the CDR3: TGTGCCAGCAGCTTAGGTCCTAGCGGGAACCAAGAGACCCAGTACTTC. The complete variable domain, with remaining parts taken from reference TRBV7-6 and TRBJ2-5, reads GAGVSQSPRYKVTKRGQDVALRCDPISGHVSLYWYRQALGQGPEFLTYFNYEAQQDKSGLPNDRFSAERPEGSISTLTIQRTEQRDSAMYRCASSLGPSGNQETQYFGPGTRLLVL.

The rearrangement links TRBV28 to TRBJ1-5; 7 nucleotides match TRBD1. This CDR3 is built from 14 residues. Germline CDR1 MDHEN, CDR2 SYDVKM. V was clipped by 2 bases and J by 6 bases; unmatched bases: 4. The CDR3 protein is CASSLGGGRQPQHF. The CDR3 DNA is TGTGCCAGCAGTTTAGGAGGGGGCCGTCAGCCCCAGCATTTT.

CDR3 amino acids: CASSLGGGRTEAFF. The CDR3 bases are TGTGCCAGCAGTTTGGGGGGGGGTAGGACTGAAGCTTTCTTT. V usage is TRBV28 and J usage is TRBJ1-1, with D perhaps TRBD1 (5 bases). This CDR3 contains 14 residues. Germline V gene lookup returns CDR1 MDHEN and CDR2 SYDVKM. V was cut by 3 bases and J by 5 bases, with 13 bases left in between.

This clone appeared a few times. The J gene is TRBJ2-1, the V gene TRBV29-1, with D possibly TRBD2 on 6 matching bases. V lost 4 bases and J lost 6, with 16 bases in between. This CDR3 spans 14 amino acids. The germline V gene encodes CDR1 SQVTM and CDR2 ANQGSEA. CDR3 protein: CSVVGGILPNEQFF. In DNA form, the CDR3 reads TGCAGCGTTGTTGGCGGGATTTTACCCAATGAGCAGTTCTTC.

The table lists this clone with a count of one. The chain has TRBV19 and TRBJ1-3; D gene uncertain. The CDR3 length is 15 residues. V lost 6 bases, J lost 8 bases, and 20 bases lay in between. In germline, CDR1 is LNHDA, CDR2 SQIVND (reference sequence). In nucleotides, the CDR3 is TGTGCCAGTAGACCCGACCGGGGTCGGGTCGACACCATATATTTT. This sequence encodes CASRPDRGRVDTIYF.

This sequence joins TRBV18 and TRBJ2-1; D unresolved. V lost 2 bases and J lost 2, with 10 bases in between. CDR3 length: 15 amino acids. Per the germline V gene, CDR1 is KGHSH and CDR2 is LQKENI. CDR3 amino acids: CASSPAVVTYNEQFF. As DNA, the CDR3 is TGTGCCAGCTCACCAGCGGTAGTCACCTACAATGAGCAGTTCTTC.

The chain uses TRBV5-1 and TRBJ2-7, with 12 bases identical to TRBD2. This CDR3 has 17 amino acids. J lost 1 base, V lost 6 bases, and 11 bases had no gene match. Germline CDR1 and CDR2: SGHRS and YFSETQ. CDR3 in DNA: TGCGCCAGCACCCGACTAGCGGGAGTTTCAGGGTCCTACGAGCAGTACTTC. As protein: CASTRLAGVSGSYEQYF.

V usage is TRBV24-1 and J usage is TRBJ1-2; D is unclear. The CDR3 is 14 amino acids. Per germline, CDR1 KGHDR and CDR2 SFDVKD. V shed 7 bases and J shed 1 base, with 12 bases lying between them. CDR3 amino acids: CATSLNIFNYGYTF. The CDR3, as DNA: TGTGCCACCAGCCTTAACATCTTTAACTATGGCTACACCTTC.